This entry describes one T cell receptor beta chain. Its antigen remains undetermined. Per-base quality was not reported, and no clone a single base away is much larger than it. The junction carries 16 bases between V and J, which are trimmed by 7 bases and 4 bases respectively. As encoded in the germline V gene, CDR1 is SGHTA while CDR2 is FQGNSA. Its CDR3 holds 14 amino acids, cysteine through phenylalanine. Only CDR3 DNA is held: 42 bases, read in frame from base 1. The data belong to a study of Ad26.COV2.S vaccination and SARS-CoV-2 variants (dated by TCRdb to the early 2020s). Study-wide context: TCRbeta repertoire sequencing was used to assess the specificity and breadth of SARS-CoV-2-reactive T cell receptors after Ad26.COV2.S vaccination. The TCR-sequenced set comprised approximately 32 samples: about 19 Ad26.COV2.S vaccine recipients, 5 placebo recipients and 8 SARS-CoV-2 convalescent individuals. General conclusions and limits of the study: Substantial breadth of spike-specific CD8+ and CD4+ T cell responses was reported after vaccination. Ad26.COV2.S recipients had higher spike-specific TCR breadth than placebo recipients (P = 0.0014). The authors noted that the TCR breadth and depth analyses may have underestimated total T cell responses. Comparable non-spike TCR breadth was observed between vaccine and placebo recipients, consistent with only spike being contained in the vaccine.

The immunoSEQ Assay was used to sequence TCRbeta CDR3 regions. After extraction, genomic DNA underwent amplification by bias-controlled multiplex PCR, followed by high-throughput sequencing. The original pipeline was this. Collapsing and filtering of sequences were performed to quantify the absolute abundance of each unique TCRbeta CDR3 region. T cell fraction was estimated by normalizing TCRbeta template counts to usable DNA, which was measured by amplifying reference genes present in all nucleated cells. Repertoire TCRs were annotated as SARS-CoV-2-specific by exact matching of V gene, CDR3 amino acid sequence and J gene to a known reactive TCR set. The reference SARS-CoV-2 TCR set was derived from MIRA and filtered for enrichment in COVID-19-positive ImmuneCODE repertoires, a step that removed public or cross-reactive TCRs. Based on the MIRA antigens, annotated TCRs were further analysed at the level of specific ORF or position within ORF. Breadth was defined as the number of annotated unique rearrangements divided by the total number of unique productive rearrangements, and depth was defined as the summed frequency of the annotated unique rearrangements. Two-sided Wilcoxon rank-sum tests were used to compare TCR breadth between groups. In its TCRdb copy, this immuneACCESS table keeps in-frame sequences only and misses some clones. Where compared with another copy, unresolved V genes explain less than half of these, and the others have no known cause. The V and J calls and clone size come from that table; D and trimming were worked out from the DNA. This sample is represented by approximately 150,000 clones; roughly 89% of them were singletons. 4% to 6% of the sample belongs to the ten largest clones.

Read against the paper, the sample's time point label means: individuals recovered from natural SARS-CoV-2 infection. The sequencing here drew on peripheral blood, taken after recovery from COVID-19. The chain links TRBV7-2 with TRBJ2-5; TRBD2 might be the D gene, on 5 matching bases. The TCR originated in a human donor who had recovered from COVID-19. This receptor carries the CDR3 CASTPGLRRETQYF. The nucleotide sequence reads TGTGCCAGCACCCCGGGATTAAGAAGAGAGACCCAGTACTTC.